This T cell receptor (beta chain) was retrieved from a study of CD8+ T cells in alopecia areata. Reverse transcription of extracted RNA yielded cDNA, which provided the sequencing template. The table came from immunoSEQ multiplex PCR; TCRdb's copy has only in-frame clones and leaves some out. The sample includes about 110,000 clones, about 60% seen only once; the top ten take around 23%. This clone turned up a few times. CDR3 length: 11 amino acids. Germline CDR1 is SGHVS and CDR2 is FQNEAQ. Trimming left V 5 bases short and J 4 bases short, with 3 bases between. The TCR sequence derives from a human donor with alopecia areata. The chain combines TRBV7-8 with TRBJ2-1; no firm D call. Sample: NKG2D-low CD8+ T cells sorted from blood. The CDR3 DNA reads TGTGCCAGCAGCCGATACAATGAGCAGTTCTTC. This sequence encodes CASSRYNEQFF.